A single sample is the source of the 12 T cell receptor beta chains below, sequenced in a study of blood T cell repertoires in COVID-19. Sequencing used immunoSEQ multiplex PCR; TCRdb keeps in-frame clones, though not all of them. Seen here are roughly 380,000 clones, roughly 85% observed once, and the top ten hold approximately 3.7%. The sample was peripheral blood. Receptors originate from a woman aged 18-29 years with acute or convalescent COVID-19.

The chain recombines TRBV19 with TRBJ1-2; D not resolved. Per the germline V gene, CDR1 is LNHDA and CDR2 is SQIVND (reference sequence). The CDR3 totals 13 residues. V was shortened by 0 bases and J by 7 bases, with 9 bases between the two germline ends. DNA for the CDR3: TGTGCCAGTAGTATAGATCGCGGGATTGGCTACACCTTC. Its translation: CASSIDRGIGYTF.

Here the CDR3 reads CASSRTGGQANYGYTF. As DNA, the CDR3 is TGTGCCAGCAGTAGGACAGGGGGCCAAGCTAACTATGGCTACACCTTC. The gene calls are TRBV27 and TRBJ1-2; 11 nucleotides match TRBD1. Germline CDR1 and CDR2: MNHEY and SMNVEV (reference sequence). V was clipped by 5 bases and J by 0 bases; unmatched bases: 5. This CDR3 region has 16 residues.

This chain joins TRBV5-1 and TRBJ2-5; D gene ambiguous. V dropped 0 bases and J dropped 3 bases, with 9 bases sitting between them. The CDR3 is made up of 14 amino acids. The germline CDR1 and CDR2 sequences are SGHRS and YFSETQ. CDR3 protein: CASSLGAVKETQYF. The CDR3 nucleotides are TGCGCCAGCAGCTTGGGGGCAGTAAAAGAGACCCAGTACTTC.

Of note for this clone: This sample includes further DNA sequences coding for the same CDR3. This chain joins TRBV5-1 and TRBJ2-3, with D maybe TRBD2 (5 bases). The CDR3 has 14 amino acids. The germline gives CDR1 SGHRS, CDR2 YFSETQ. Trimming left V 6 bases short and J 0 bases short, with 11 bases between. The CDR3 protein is CASTRGGSTDTQYF. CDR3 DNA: TGCGCCAGCACTCGGGGTGGTAGCACAGATACGCAGTATTTT.

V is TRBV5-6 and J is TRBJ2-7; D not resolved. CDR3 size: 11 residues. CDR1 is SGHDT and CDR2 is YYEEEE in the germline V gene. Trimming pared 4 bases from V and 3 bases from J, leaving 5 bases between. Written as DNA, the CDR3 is TGTGCCAGCAGCCTCTTCTACGAGCAGTACTTC. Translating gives CASSLFYEQYF.

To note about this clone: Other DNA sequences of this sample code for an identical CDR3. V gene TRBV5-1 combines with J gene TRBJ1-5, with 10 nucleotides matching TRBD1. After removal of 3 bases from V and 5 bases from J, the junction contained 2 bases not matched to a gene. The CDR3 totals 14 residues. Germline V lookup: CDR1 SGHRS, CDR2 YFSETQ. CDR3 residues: CASSWGTGDQPQHF. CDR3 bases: TGCGCCAGCAGCTGGGGGACAGGGGATCAGCCCCAGCATTTT.

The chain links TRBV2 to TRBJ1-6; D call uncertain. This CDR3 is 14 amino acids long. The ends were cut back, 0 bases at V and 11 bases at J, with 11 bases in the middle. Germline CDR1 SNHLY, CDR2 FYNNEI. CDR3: CASSEASGKTPLHF. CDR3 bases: TGTGCCAGCAGTGAAGCGTCGGGGAAAACACCCCTCCACTTT.

CDR3 region: CAWSSFGEDEQYF. The DNA of the CDR3 is TGTGCCTGGAGTAGTTTCGGGGAAGACGAGCAGTACTTC. The chain uses TRBV30 and TRBJ2-7, with a tentative D call TRBD2 (5 bases). Trimming took 2 bases from V and 5 from J, leaving 13 bases between them. The V gene's germline CDR1 is GTSNPN and CDR2 SVGIG (reference sequence). The CDR3 is 13 residues long. The whole variable domain, remainder taken from reference TRBV30 and TRBJ2-7, is SQTIHQWPATLVQPVGSPLSLECTVEGTSNPNLYWYRQAAGRGLQLLFYSVGIGQISSEVPQNLSASRPQDRQFILSSKKLLLSDSGFYLCAWSSFGEDEQYFGPGTRLTVT.

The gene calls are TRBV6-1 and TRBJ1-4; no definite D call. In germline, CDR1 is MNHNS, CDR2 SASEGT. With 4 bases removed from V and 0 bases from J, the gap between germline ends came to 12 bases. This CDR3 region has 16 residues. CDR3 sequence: CASSVGVLATNEKLFF. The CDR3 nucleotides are TGTGCCAGCAGTGTCGGGGTACTCGCAACTAATGAAAAACTGTTTTTT.

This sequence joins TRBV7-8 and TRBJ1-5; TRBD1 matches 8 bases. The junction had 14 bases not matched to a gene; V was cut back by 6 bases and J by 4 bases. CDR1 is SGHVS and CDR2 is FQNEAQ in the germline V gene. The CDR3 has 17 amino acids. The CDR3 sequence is CASSHQGGQASNQPQHF. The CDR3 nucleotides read TGTGCCAGCAGTCATCAGGGGGGACAGGCCTCTAATCAGCCCCAGCATTTT.

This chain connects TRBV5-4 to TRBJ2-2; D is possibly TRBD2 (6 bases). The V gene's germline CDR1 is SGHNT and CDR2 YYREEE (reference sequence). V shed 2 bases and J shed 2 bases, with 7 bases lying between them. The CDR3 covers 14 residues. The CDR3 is CASSFGLNTGELFF. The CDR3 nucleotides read TGTGCCAGCAGCTTCGGACTAAACACCGGGGAGCTGTTTTTT.

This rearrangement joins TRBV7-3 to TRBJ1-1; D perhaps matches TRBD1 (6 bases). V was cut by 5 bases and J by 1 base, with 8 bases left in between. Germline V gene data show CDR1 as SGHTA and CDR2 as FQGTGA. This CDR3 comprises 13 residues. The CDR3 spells CASSPTGNTEAFF. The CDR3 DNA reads TGTGCCAGCAGCCCGACAGGGAACACTGAAGCTTTCTTT.